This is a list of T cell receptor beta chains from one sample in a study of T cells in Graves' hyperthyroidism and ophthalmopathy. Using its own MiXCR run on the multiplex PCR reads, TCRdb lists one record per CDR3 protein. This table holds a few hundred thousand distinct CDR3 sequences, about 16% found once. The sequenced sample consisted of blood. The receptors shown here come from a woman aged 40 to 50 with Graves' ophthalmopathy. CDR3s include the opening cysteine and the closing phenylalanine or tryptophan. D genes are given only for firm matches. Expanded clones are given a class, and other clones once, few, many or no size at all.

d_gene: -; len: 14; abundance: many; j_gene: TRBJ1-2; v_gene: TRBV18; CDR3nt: TGTGCCAGCTCACCGGGGACTTCAAGGCATGGCTACACCTTC; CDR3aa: CASSPGTSRHGYTF
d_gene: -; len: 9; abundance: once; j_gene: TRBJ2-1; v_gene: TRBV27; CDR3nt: TGTGCCACCTTGGGGGAGCAGTTCTTC; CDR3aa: CATLGEQFF
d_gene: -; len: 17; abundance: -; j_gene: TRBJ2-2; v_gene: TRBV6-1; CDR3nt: TGTGCCAGCAGTACAGGAAGGGTCTATGCGAACACCGGGGAGCTGTTTTTT; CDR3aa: CASSTGRVYANTGELFF
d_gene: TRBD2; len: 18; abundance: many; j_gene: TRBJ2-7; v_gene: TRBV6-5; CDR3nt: TGTGCCAGCAGTTACTCGTCACCGGGACTAGCGGGAGCCTACGAGCAGTACTTC; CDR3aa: CASSYSSPGLAGAYEQYF
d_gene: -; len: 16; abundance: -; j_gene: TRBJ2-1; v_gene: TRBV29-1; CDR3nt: TGCAGCGTCCCTCAAATCGCTAGCAGGAGGAACAATGAGCAGTTCTTC; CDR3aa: CSVPQIASRRNNEQFF
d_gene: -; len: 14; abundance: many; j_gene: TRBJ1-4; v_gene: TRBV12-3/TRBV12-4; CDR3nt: TGTGCCAGCAGTTTAGCTGGGGGCAATGAAAAACTGTTTTTT; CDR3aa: CASSLAGGNEKLFF
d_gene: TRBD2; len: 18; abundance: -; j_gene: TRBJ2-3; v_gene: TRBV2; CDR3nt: TGTGCCAGCAGAGCCGGGACTAGCGGGACCAAAAGCACAGATACGCAGTATTTT; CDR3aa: CASRAGTSGTKSTDTQYF
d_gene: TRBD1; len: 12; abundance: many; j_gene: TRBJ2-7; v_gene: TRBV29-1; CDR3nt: TGCAGCGTTGAAGTTAACAGGGGGGAGCAGTACTTC; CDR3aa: CSVEVNRGEQYF
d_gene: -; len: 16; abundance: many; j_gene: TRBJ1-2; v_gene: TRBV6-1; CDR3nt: TGTGCCAGCAGTAGAGACAGAAACAGACTATCTATGGGCTACACCTTC; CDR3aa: CASSRDRNRLSMGYTF
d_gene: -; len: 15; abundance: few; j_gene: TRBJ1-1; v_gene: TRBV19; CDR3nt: TGTGCCAGTAGTAAGGAGAGGAGGGGGGGCACTGAAGCTTTCTTT; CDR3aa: CASSKERRGGTEAFF
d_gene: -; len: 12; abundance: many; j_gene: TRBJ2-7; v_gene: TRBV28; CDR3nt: TGTGCCAGCCAACTGGTCCCCTACGAGCAGTACTTC; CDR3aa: CASQLVPYEQYF
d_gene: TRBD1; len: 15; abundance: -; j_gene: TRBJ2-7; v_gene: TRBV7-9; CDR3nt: TGTGCCAGCAGCCATGACAGGGTCGGGGCCTACGAGCAGTACTTC; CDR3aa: CASSHDRVGAYEQYF
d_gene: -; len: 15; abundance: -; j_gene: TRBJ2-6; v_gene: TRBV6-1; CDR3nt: TGTGCCAGCGGGGGGGGGGCGTCTGGGGCCAACGTCCTGACTTTC; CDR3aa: CASGGGASGANVLTF
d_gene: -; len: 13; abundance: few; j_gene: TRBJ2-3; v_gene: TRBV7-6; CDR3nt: TGTGCCAGCAGCTGGGCGAATACAGATACGCAGTATTTT; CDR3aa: CASSWANTDTQYF
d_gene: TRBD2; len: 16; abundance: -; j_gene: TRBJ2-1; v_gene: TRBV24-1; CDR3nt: TGTGCCACCAGTGAATCAGGACTAGCGGATTACAATGAGCAGTTCTTC; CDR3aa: CATSESGLADYNEQFF
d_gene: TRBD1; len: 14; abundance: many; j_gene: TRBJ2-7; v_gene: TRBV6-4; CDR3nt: TGTGCCAGCATTTACCGGGACAGGGTGTACGAGCAGTACTTC; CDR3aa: CASIYRDRVYEQYF
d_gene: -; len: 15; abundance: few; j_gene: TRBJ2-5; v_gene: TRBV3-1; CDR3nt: TGTGCCAGCAGCCAAGATCTTGGGCTTCAAGAGACCCAGTACTTC; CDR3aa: CASSQDLGLQETQYF
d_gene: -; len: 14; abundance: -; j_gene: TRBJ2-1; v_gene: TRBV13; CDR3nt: TGTGCCAGCAGCTTAGGAGGCTCCTTCGGTGAGCAGTTCTTC; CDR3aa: CASSLGGSFGEQFF
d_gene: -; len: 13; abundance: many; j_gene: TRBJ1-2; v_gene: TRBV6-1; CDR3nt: TGTGCCAGCAGTCCGGACGGTCTCTATGGCTACACCTTC; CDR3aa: CASSPDGLYGYTF
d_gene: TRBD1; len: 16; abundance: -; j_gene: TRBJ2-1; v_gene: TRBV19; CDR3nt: TGTGCCAGTAGCCCACCGGGACAGGGGGCCTACAATGAGCAGTTCTTC; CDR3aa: CASSPPGQGAYNEQFF
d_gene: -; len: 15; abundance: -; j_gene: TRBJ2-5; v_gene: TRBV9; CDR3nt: TGTGCCAGCAGCGAGCAAGTGGGTAGCGTGGAGACCCAGTACTTC; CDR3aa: CASSEQVGSVETQYF
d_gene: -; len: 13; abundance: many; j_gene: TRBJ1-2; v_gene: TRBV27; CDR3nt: TGTGCCAGCAGGACCTTAGTCGTGGATGGCTACACCTTC; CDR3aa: CASRTLVVDGYTF
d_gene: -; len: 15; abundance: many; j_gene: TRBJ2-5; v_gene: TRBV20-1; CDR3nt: TGCAGTGCTGCCGGGGACTACAGGGCCGAAGAGACCCAGTACTTC; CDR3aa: CSAAGDYRAEETQYF
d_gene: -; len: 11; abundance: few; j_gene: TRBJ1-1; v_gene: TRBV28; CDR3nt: TGTGCCAGCAATACTGGGACTGAAGCTTTCTTT; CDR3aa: CASNTGTEAFF
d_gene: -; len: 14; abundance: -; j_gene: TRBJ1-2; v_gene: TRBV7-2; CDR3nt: TGTGCCAGCAGTCGGGACAATAGCAACTATGGCTACACCTTC; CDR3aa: CASSRDNSNYGYTF
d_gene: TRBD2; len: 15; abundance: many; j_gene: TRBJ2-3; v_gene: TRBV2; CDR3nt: TGTGCCAGCAATCGGGACTACTCTAGCACAGATACGCAGTATTTT; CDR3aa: CASNRDYSSTDTQYF
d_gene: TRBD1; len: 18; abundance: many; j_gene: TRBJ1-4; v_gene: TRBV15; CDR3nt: TGTGCCACCAGCAGAGACCACAGGGGAGGGTCAACTAATGAAAAACTGTTTTTT; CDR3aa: CATSRDHRGGSTNEKLFF
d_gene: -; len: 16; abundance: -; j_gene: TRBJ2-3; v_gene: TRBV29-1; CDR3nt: TGCAGCGTTGAAGGGTTGCTGGACAAACTCACAGATACGCAGTATTTT; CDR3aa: CSVEGLLDKLTDTQYF
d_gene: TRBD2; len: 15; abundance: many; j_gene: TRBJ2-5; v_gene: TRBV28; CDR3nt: TGTGCCAGCAGTTTATCCGGGGGGAAGAAAGAGACCCAGTACTTC; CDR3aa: CASSLSGGKKETQYF
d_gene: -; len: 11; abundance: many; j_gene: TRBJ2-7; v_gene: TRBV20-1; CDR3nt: TGCAGTGCTAGATACAGTTACGAGCAGTACTTC; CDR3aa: CSARYSYEQYF
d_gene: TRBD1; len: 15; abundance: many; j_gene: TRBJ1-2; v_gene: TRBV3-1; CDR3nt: TGTGCCAGCAGCCAAAGCGGGACAGCTAACTATGGCTACACCTTC; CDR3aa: CASSQSGTANYGYTF
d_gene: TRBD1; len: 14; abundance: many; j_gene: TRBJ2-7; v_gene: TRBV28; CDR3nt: TGTGCCAGCAGGAACCGGGACAGTCTTTACGAGCAGTACTTC; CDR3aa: CASRNRDSLYEQYF
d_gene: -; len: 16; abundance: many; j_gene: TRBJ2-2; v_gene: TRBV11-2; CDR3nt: TGTGCCAGCAGCTTAGTTCCCCAAGGGGCCACCGGGGAGCTGTTTTTT; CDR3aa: CASSLVPQGATGELFF
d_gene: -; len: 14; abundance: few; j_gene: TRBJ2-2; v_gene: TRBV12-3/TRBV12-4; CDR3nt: TGTGCCAGCACGCCGGGGGGCCGCACCGGGGAGCTGTTTTTT; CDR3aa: CASTPGGRTGELFF
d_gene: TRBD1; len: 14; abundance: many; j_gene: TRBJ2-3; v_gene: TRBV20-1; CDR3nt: TGCAGTGCTAGAGAAACAGGGGGAGTGAATACGCAGTATTTT; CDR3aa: CSARETGGVNTQYF
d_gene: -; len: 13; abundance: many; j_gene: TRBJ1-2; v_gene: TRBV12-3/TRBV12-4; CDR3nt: TGTGCCAGCAGTTTAGCGTCGGGCTATGGCTACACCTTC; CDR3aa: CASSLASGYGYTF
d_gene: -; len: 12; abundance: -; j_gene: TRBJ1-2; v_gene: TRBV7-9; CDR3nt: TGTGCCAGCAGCTTAAACGGAAATGGCTACACCTTC; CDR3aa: CASSLNGNGYTF
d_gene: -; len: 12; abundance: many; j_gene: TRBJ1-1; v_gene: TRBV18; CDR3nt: TGTGCCAGCTCACCTGGCGAGGGAAAAGCTTTCTTT; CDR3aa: CASSPGEGKAFF
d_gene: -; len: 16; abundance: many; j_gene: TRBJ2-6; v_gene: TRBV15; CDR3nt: TGTGCCACCAGCAGATCCAGGGGCTCTGGGGCCAACGTCCTGACTTTC; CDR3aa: CATSRSRGSGANVLTF
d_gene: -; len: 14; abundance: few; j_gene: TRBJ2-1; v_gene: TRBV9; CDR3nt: TGTGCCAGCAGCTCAAGGGTTAGGGCCTATGAGCAGTTCTTC; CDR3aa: CASSSRVRAYEQFF
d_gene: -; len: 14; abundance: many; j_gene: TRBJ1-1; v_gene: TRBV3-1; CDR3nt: TGTGCCAGCAGCCAAGGATTAGTGGAGAGAAAAGCTTTCTTT; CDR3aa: CASSQGLVERKAFF
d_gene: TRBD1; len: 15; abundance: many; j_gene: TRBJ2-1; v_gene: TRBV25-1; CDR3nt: TGTGCCAGCAGTGCCGACAGGGGGCAGAACAATGAGCAGTTCTTC; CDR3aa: CASSADRGQNNEQFF
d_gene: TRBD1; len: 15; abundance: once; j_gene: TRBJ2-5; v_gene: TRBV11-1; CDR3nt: TGTGCCAGCAGCTTTTCGTACACAGGGGCGGAGACCCAGTACTTC; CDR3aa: CASSFSYTGAETQYF
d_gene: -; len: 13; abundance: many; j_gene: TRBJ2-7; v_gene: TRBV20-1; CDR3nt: TGCAGTGCTAGGGGACGCCTGACCTACGAGCAGTACTTC; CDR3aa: CSARGRLTYEQYF
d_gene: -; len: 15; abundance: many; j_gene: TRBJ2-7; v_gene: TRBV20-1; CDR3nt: TGCAGTGCTAGAATTGGGAAAACGTCCCTCTACGAGCAGTACTTC; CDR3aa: CSARIGKTSLYEQYF
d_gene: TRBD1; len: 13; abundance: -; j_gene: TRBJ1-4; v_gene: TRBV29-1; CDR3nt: TGCAGCGCTACCGGGACAGGGGCTGAAAAACTGTTTTTT; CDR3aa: CSATGTGAEKLFF
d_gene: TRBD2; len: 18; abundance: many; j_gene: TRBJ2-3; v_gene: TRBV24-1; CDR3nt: TGTGCCACCAGTGATCCGGAGACTAGCGGGAGGGCAACAGATACGCAGTATTTT; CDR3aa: CATSDPETSGRATDTQYF
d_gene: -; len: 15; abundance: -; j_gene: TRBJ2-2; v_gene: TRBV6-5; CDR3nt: TGTGCCAGCAGTTTAGGCATAACGAACACCGGGGAGCTGTTTTTT; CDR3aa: CASSLGITNTGELFF
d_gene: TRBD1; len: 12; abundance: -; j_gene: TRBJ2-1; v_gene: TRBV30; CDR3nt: TGTGCCGGCGAGGGGGCAGAGGATGAGCAGTTCTTC; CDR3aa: CAGEGAEDEQFF
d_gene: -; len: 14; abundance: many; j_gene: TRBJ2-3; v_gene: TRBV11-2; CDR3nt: TGTGCCAGCAGCTCCAGGGGGGGGTCAGATACGCAGTATTTT; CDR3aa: CASSSRGGSDTQYF
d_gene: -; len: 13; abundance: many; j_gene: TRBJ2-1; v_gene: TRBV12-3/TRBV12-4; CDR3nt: TGTGCCAGCAGTTTTGCCTGGGCCGAGGAGCAGTTCTTC; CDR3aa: CASSFAWAEEQFF
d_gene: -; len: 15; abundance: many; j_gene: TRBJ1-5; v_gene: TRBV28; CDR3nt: TGTGCCAGCAGTTTGTTTGCCGGGGCGGCTCAGCCCCAGCATTTT; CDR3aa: CASSLFAGAAQPQHF
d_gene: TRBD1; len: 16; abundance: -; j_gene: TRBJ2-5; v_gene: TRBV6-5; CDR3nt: TGTGCCAGCAGAGCACCCGGGACAGGGGGGGCGGAGACCCAGTACTTC; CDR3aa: CASRAPGTGGAETQYF
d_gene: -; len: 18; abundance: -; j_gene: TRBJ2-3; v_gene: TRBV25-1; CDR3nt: TGTGCCAGCAGCGGGGGACCCGGGACTGGCGGTTATTCGGATACGCAGTATTTT; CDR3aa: CASSGGPGTGGYSDTQYF
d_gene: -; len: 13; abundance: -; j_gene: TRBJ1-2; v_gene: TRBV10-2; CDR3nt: TGCGCCAGCAGGGATACCCGGGGCTATGGCTACACCTTC; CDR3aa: CASRDTRGYGYTF
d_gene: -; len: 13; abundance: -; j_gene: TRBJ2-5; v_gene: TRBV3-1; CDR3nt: TGTGCCAGCAGCCAAGGGGGTGTGGAGACCCAGTACTTC; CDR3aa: CASSQGGVETQYF
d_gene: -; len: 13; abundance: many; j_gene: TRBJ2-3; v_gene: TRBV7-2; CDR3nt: TGTGCCAGCAGCTTAGCGGGTATCGAAGGGCAGTATTTT; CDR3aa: CASSLAGIEGQYF
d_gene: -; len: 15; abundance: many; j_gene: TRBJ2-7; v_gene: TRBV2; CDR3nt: TGTGCCAGCACCTTAGGTGGGGGGGCGAGGCACGAGCAGTACTTC; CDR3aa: CASTLGGGARHEQYF